A selection of T cell receptor beta chains follows, all from one sample in a study of Ad26.COV2.S vaccination and SARS-CoV-2 variants. Libraries were prepared by immunoSEQ multiplex PCR; TCRdb keeps only in-frame clonotypes and omits some of them. The sample lists 85,000 to 95,000 clones, about four fifths occurring once. Sequencing was performed on peripheral blood, taken after recovery from COVID-19. These receptors were obtained from a human donor who had recovered from COVID-19. Both conserved end residues are part of each CDR3. A D gene is named only where the DNA matches it firmly. The size of a clone is reported for some rows only, either as once, few or many, or as a class for expanded clones.

V	J	D	size	CDR3	DNA
TRBV9	TRBJ2-1	-	-	CASSVAGDEQFF	TGTGCCAGCAGCGTAGCTGGAGATGAGCAGTTCTTC
TRBV7-9	TRBJ1-6	-	-	CASSRNSPLHF	TGTGCCAGCAGCCGTAATTCACCCCTCCACTTT
TRBV10-3	TRBJ1-5	-	-	CAISETTGASNQPQHF	TGTGCCATCAGTGAGACGACGGGGGCTAGCAATCAGCCCCAGCATTTT
TRBV21-1	TRBJ2-6	-	-	CASNKGKEDLQASGANVLTF	TGTGCCAGCAACAAAGGAAAGGAGGACCTCCAAGCCTCTGGGGCCAACGTCCTGACTTTC
TRBV15	TRBJ2-2	-	-	CATSTGPGELFF	TGTGCCACCAGCACAGGGCCCGGGGAGCTGTTTTTT
TRBV4-3	TRBJ2-7	-	-	CASSQSSSAHYEQYF	TGCGCCAGCAGCCAATCATCTTCAGCACACTACGAGCAGTACTTC
TRBV9	TRBJ1-2	-	many	CASSVALSNYGYTF	TGTGCCAGCAGCGTAGCACTATCCAACTATGGCTACACCTTC
TRBV12-3/TRBV12-4	TRBJ1-4	-	-	CASRGINEKLFF	TGTGCCAGCAGGGGTATTAATGAAAAACTGTTTTTT
TRBV5-1	TRBJ2-5	-	-	CASSLGGIQETQYF	TGCGCCAGCAGTCTGGGGGGAATCCAAGAGACCCAGTACTTC
TRBV19	TRBJ1-3	TRBD1	-	CASRTTGDLRNTIYF	TGTGCCAGTAGGACGACAGGGGATCTCCGAAACACCATATATTTT
TRBV15	TRBJ2-3	TRBD2	-	CASKSGGLADTQYF	TGTGCCTCAAAAAGCGGGGGTTTGGCAGATACGCAGTATTTT
TRBV5-1	TRBJ1-6	-	-	CASSLADRRSYSPLHF	TGCGCCAGCAGCTTGGCCGACAGGAGGTCATATTCACCCCTCCACTTT
TRBV12-3/TRBV12-4	TRBJ2-3	TRBD1	once	CASSTGTGVTQYF	TGTGCCAGCAGTACCGGGACAGGGGTTACGCAGTATTTT
TRBV18	TRBJ2-2	-	-	CASSQGQPNTGELFF	TGTGCCAGCTCACAAGGACAGCCGAACACCGGGGAGCTGTTTTTT
TRBV23-1	TRBJ2-3	-	-	CARTSLGPDTQYF	TGCGCCAGGACAAGTTTAGGACCAGATACGCAGTATTTT
TRBV28	TRBJ1-2	TRBD1	-	CALRGAVEYTF	TGTGCCCTCAGGGGGGCGGTAGAATACACCTTC
TRBV2	TRBJ2-7	-	-	CASSEATGSKTYEQYF	TGTGCCAGCAGTGAAGCAACAGGGAGTAAAACCTACGAGCAGTACTTC
TRBV7-2	TRBJ2-5	TRBD2	-	CASSLDGIAGASKTQYF	TGTGCCAGCAGCTTAGACGGAATAGCGGGAGCATCAAAGACCCAGTACTTC
TRBV7-2	TRBJ2-2	-	-	CASSPRQTGELFF	TGTGCCAGCAGCCCACGGCAGACCGGGGAGCTGTTTTTT
TRBV7-2	TRBJ2-7	-	few	CASSPPTSVSYEQYF	TGTGCCAGCAGTCCCCCCACCAGCGTGTCCTACGAGCAGTACTTC
TRBV9	TRBJ2-7	-	-	CASSVGDDHEQYF	TGTGCCAGCAGCGTAGGTGACGATCACGAGCAGTACTTC
TRBV7-9	TRBJ2-1	TRBD2	-	CASSPPLAVYNEQFF	TGTGCCAGCAGCCCACCCCTAGCGGTTTACAATGAGCAGTTCTTC
TRBV9	TRBJ1-1	-	many	CASSVDLNTEAFF	TGTGCCAGCAGCGTAGACCTGAACACTGAAGCTTTCTTT
TRBV5-1	TRBJ1-5	TRBD1	few	CASSLEGTGVSTQHF	TGCGCCAGCAGCTTGGAAGGGACAGGAGTTTCGACCCAGCATTTT
TRBV28	TRBJ2-2	TRBD2	once	CASSLGLAGFLGELFF	TGTGCCAGCAGTTTAGGGCTAGCGGGATTCTTGGGGGAGCTGTTTTTT
TRBV4-1	TRBJ2-1	-	once	CASSQIWGGEQFF	TGCGCCAGCAGCCAAATTTGGGGCGGTGAGCAGTTCTTC
TRBV13	TRBJ2-5	TRBD2	few	CASSDWELAGQETQYF	TGTGCCAGCAGCGATTGGGAATTAGCGGGACAAGAGACCCAGTACTTC
TRBV2	TRBJ2-7	-	-	CASSEQLGQGYEQYF	TGTGCCAGCAGTGAACAGTTAGGTCAGGGCTACGAGCAGTACTTC
TRBV19	TRBJ2-1	TRBD2	-	CASTSTSGLRSEQFF	TGTGCCAGTACTTCGACTAGCGGTCTTCGCAGTGAGCAGTTCTTC
TRBV5-4	TRBJ1-2	-	few	CASSLSGDAIRYTF	TGTGCCAGCAGCCTTAGCGGGGACGCTATACGCTACACCTTC
TRBV29-1	TRBJ2-5	TRBD2	-	CSVTGGQETQYF	TGCAGCGTTACGGGAGGCCAAGAGACCCAGTACTTC
TRBV7-3	TRBJ2-1	TRBD2	few	CASSRTSGSDFNNEQFF	TGTGCCAGCAGCCGGACTAGCGGGAGCGATTTTAACAATGAGCAGTTCTTC
TRBV25-1	TRBJ1-1	-	-	CASRGSGGLNTEAFF	TGTGCCAGCAGGGGGTCCGGGGGCTTGAACACTGAAGCTTTCTTT
TRBV5-1	TRBJ2-4	-	-	CASSLGELAKNIQYF	TGCGCCAGCAGCTTGGGAGAACTAGCCAAAAACATTCAGTACTTC
TRBV4-2	TRBJ2-1	-	-	CASSQSLASSYNEQFF	TGTGCCAGCAGCCAGTCTCTAGCGTCGTCCTACAATGAGCAGTTCTTC
TRBV7-3	TRBJ2-1	-	-	CASRSSADNEQFF	TGTGCCAGCCGTTCTAGCGCTGACAATGAGCAGTTCTTC
TRBV14	TRBJ1-1	-	-	CASSPRRVSTEAFF	TGTGCCAGCAGCCCGCGGCGGGTTTCCACTGAAGCTTTCTTT
TRBV5-1	TRBJ1-1	-	once	CASSLGGNTEAFF	TGCGCCAGCAGCTTGGGAGGGAACACTGAAGCTTTCTTT
TRBV7-2	TRBJ2-7	TRBD2	-	CASSLSGLNYEQYF	TGTGCCAGCAGCTTATCGGGACTAAACTACGAGCAGTACTTC
TRBV4-1	TRBJ1-2	-	once	CASSQELARRVLGGYTF	TGCGCCAGCAGCCAAGAACTTGCGCGCAGGGTTTTAGGTGGCTACACCTTC
TRBV21-1	TRBJ1-3	-	once	CASSKWTGVFSGNTIYF	TGTGCCAGCAGCAAATGGACGGGGGTATTCTCTGGAAACACCATATATTTT